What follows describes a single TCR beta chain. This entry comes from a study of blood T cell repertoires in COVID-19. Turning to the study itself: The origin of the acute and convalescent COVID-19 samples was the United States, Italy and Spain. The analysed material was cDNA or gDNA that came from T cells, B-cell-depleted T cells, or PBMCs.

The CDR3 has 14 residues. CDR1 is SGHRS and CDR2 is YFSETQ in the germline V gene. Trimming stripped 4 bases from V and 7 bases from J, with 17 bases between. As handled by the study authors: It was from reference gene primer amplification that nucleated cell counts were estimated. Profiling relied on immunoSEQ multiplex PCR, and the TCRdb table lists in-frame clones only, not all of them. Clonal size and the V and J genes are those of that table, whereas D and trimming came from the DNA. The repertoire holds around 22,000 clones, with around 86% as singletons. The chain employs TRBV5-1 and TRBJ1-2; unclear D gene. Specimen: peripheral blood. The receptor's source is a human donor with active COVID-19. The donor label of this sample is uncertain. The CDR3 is CASSRGSGGLGYTF. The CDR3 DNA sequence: TGCGCCAGCAGCCGTGGTTCGGGAGGGCTTGGCTACACCTTC.